Below, 27 T cell receptor beta chains from the same sample are listed, as sequenced in a study of blood T cell repertoires in COVID-19. The repertoire was sequenced with immunoSEQ multiplex PCR; TCRdb's copy has only in-frame clones and lacks some. The sample has roughly 400,000 clones, roughly 88% seen once; the top ten hold roughly 1.4%. The sample consisted of PBMCs or T cells enriched from blood (not recorded which). The source is a woman aged 18-30 years who had been exposed to COVID-19.

The chain is built from TRBV27 and TRBJ2-7; 10 positions match TRBD2. V was clipped by 5 bases and J by 0 bases; unmatched bases: 1. Germline assignment: CDR1 MNHEY and CDR2 SMNVEV (reference sequence). The CDR3 is 14 amino acids. The CDR3 sequence: CASSLAGVSYEQYF. The CDR3 coding sequence is TGTGCCAGCAGTCTAGCGGGGGTCTCCTACGAGCAGTACTTC.

V and J are TRBV5-1 and TRBJ2-2; D is unclear. The CDR3 is 17 residues long. The V gene lost 0 bases and the J gene lost 1 base, with 13 bases spanning the gap. Germline V CDR1 and CDR2: SGHRS, YFSETQ. Here the CDR3 reads CASSLAYPTGNTGELFF. The DNA for the CDR3 is TGCGCCAGCAGCTTGGCCTACCCAACGGGGAACACCGGGGAGCTGTTTTTT. The full variable domain, with the rest looked up from reference TRBV5-1 and TRBJ2-2, is KAGVTQTPRYLIKTRGQQVTLSCSPISGHRSVSWYQQTPGQGLQFLFEYFSETQRNKGNFPGRFSGRQFSNSRSEMNVSTLELGDSALYLCASSLAYPTGNTGELFFGEGSRLTVL.

The chain carries TRBV7-8 and TRBJ2-2, with 7 bases matching TRBD1. The CDR3 contains 17 residues. CDR1 is SGHVS and CDR2 is FQNEAQ in the germline V gene. Germline trimming cut 3 bases from V and 3 bases from J; bases unmatched to any gene: 10. The CDR3 sequence: CASSFHKGAQYTGELFF. The CDR3 nucleotides are TGTGCCAGCAGCTTCCATAAGGGGGCGCAGTACACCGGGGAGCTGTTTTTT.

This clone was counted only a few times. The chain joins TRBV5-1 to TRBJ1-1, with D tentatively TRBD1 (6 bases). This CDR3 comprises 12 residues. Germline V gene lookup returns CDR1 SGHRS and CDR2 YFSETQ. V dropped 5 bases and J dropped 3 bases, with 8 bases sitting between them. This chain's CDR3 is CASRGGYTEAFF. The CDR3 coding sequence is TGCGCCAGCAGAGGGGGTTACACTGAAGCTTTCTTT.

This chain uses TRBV11-2 with TRBJ2-1; 14 positions agree with TRBD2. The CDR3 covers 19 residues. The J segment lost 8 bases and the V segment lost 5 bases, leaving 17 bases of the junction unmatched. The germline V gene encodes CDR1 SGHAT and CDR2 FQNNGV. The CDR3 is CASSPGLAGALVTVYEQFF. In DNA form, the CDR3 reads TGTGCCAGCAGCCCGGGACTAGCGGGAGCTCTCGTTACAGTATATGAGCAGTTCTTC.

DNA of the CDR3: TGTGCCAGCAGTGGCGCATTACAGGGAATTCTCTACGAGCAGTACTTC. Its translation is CASSGALQGILYEQYF. The chain couples TRBV6-1 to TRBJ2-7; D perhaps matches TRBD1 (6 bases). This CDR3 region has 16 residues. Trimming shortened V by 4 bases and J by 3 bases, and 19 bases separated the two germline ends. Per the germline V gene, CDR1 is MNHNS and CDR2 is SASEGT.

The sample holds one count of this clone. The genes are TRBV28 and TRBJ2-7, with D perhaps matching TRBD1 (6 bases). Trimming stripped 11 bases from V and 0 bases from J, with 14 bases between. The CDR3 extends over 13 amino acids. From germline, CDR1 is MDHEN and CDR2 SYDVKM. CDR3 in DNA: TGTGCCGGGACCAGGGGACCCTCCTACGAGCAGTACTTC. Its protein is CAGTRGPSYEQYF.

CDR3 sequence: CASSKLYGQGATGYTF. Written as DNA, the CDR3 is TGTGCCAGCAGCAAACTCTACGGACAGGGGGCGACTGGCTACACCTTC. The chain employs TRBV11-2 and TRBJ1-2; TRBD1 aligns across 11 bases. This CDR3 has 16 residues. The V gene's germline CDR1 is SGHAT and CDR2 FQNNGV. With 5 bases clipped from V and 7 bases from J, the junction kept 12 bases outside the gene matches.

This clone appeared a single time. The V and J genes are TRBV20-1 and TRBJ1-2, with D possibly TRBD1 on 6 matching bases. Germline V gene sequence: CDR1 DFQATT, CDR2 SNEGSKA (reference sequence). There are 10 residues in the CDR3. The CDR3 DNA is TGCAGCGTCCCGGACAGCGGCTACACCTTC. This gives the protein CSVPDSGYTF.

The chain combines TRBV18 with TRBJ2-5, with D perhaps matching TRBD1 (6 bases). V was pared by 3 bases and J by 2 bases, with 10 bases between. Looked up from germline, CDR1 is KGHSH and CDR2 is LQKENI. This CDR3 has 14 amino acids. CDR3 protein: CASSPYRAQETQYF. The CDR3 region has the DNA TGTGCCAGCTCACCTTACAGGGCGCAAGAGACCCAGTACTTC.

This sequence joins TRBV7-2 and TRBJ2-1; 9 nucleotides agree with TRBD2. This CDR3 contains 15 residues. Germline trimming cut 5 bases from V and 6 bases from J; bases unmatched to any gene: 8. Looked up from germline, CDR1 is SGHTA and CDR2 is FQGNSA. This chain's CDR3 is CASSIGTSNVNEQFF. Here the CDR3 DNA reads TGTGCCAGCAGCATCGGGACTAGCAACGTCAATGAGCAGTTCTTC.

The chain employs TRBV5-1 and TRBJ2-3, with 7 nucleotides matching TRBD2. The V gene end was trimmed by 2 bases and the J gene end by 2 bases; junction bases not matched to a gene: 8. The CDR3 loop spans 16 amino acids. Germline assignment: CDR1 SGHRS and CDR2 YFSETQ. The CDR3 is CASSFIGTTHTDTQYF. In DNA, the CDR3 is TGCGCCAGCAGCTTCATCGGGACTACCCACACAGATACGCAGTATTTT. Complete variable domain (other parts from reference TRBV5-1 and TRBJ2-3): KAGVTQTPRYLIKTRGQQVTLSCSPISGHRSVSWYQQTPGQGLQFLFEYFSETQRNKGNFPGRFSGRQFSNSRSEMNVSTLELGDSALYLCASSFIGTTHTDTQYFGPGTRLTVL.

V usage is TRBV19 and J usage is TRBJ1-3, with TRBD1 identical over 7 bases. The CDR3 totals 16 residues. Germline V gene data show CDR1 as LNHDA and CDR2 as SQIVND (reference sequence). Germline trimming cut 5 bases from V and 0 bases from J; bases unmatched to any gene: 7. The CDR3 protein is CASSSGTANSGNTIYF. The CDR3 DNA reads as TGTGCCAGTAGTTCCGGGACAGCGAACTCTGGAAACACCATATATTTT.

The rearrangement links TRBV27 to TRBJ2-7, with a weak D call TRBD2 (7 bases). The CDR3 has 15 residues. V lost 2 bases and J 1 base, leaving 12 bases between the germline ends. Per germline, CDR1 MNHEY and CDR2 SMNVEV (reference sequence). The CDR3: CASSLAGAKSYEQYF. As DNA, the CDR3 is TGTGCCAGCAGTTTAGCGGGGGCTAAATCCTACGAGCAGTACTTC.

This clone was counted only a few times. The chain recombines TRBV14 with TRBJ1-1, with 12 positions matching TRBD1. The V gene's germline CDR1 is SGHDN and CDR2 FVKESK. There are 17 residues in the CDR3. V lost 4 bases to trimming and J lost 4 bases; unmatched junction nucleotides: 10. CDR3 sequence: CASSRGQGAGVITEAFF. CDR3 nucleotides: TGTGCCAGCAGCCGGGGACAGGGGGCTGGGGTAATCACTGAAGCTTTCTTT.

The chain couples TRBV12-5 to TRBJ2-2; maybe TRBD2 (5 bases). Germline CDR1 LGHNT, CDR2 FRNRAP. The CDR3 covers 17 residues. Trimming cost V 4 bases and J 7 bases, with 22 bases left between them. CDR3 amino acids: CASGSRVSEGGIGELFF. CDR3 DNA sequence: TGTGCTAGTGGTTCCCGCGTTTCTGAGGGCGGAATCGGGGAGCTGTTTTTT. The full variable domain, its missing parts supplied by reference TRBV12-5 and TRBJ2-2, is DARVTQTPRHKVTEMGQEVTMRCQPILGHNTVFWYRQTMMQGLELLAYFRNRAPLDDSGMPKDRFSAEMPDATLATLKIQPSEPRDSAVYFCASGSRVSEGGIGELFFGEGSRLTVL.

This chain's CDR3 is CASSIDGSGTDTQYF. The CDR3, as DNA: TGTGCCAGTAGTATAGACGGGAGTGGTACAGATACGCAGTATTTT. V is TRBV19 and J is TRBJ2-3; possibly TRBD2 for D (6 bases). V lost 0 bases and J lost 3, with 10 bases in between. This CDR3 contains 15 residues. Per the germline V gene, CDR1 is LNHDA and CDR2 is SQIVND (reference sequence).

In DNA, the CDR3 is TGTGCCAGCAGGCCGGCGGGCGGATACGAGCAGTACTTC. Its translation is CASRPAGGYEQYF. The J gene is TRBJ2-7, the V gene TRBV14; the D gene is possibly TRBD2 (5 bases). Germline V gene sequence: CDR1 SGHDN, CDR2 FVKESK. The CDR3 is made up of 13 amino acids. The ends were cut back, 6 bases at V and 4 bases at J, with 13 bases in the middle.

V gene TRBV7-2 combines with J gene TRBJ2-3, with D unclear. The CDR3 runs 14 residues. Germline V gene data show CDR1 as SGHTA and CDR2 as FQGNSA. Trimming pared 2 bases from V and 3 bases from J, leaving 9 bases between. Here the CDR3 reads CASSLPVLTDTQYF. The CDR3 DNA follows: TGTGCCAGCAGCTTACCGGTTTTGACAGATACGCAGTATTTT.

This chain connects TRBV5-1 to TRBJ2-7; D remains ambiguous. The germline gives CDR1 SGHRS, CDR2 YFSETQ. V was trimmed by 2 bases and J by 0 bases, leaving 9 bases between them. CDR3 length equals 14 residues. This CDR3 reads CASSFRESSYEQYF. The DNA of the CDR3 is TGCGCCAGCAGCTTTAGAGAGAGCTCCTACGAGCAGTACTTC.

This clone was seen a single time. V usage is TRBV27 and J usage is TRBJ2-7, with D perhaps TRBD1 (6 bases). This CDR3 comprises 16 residues. V was clipped by 6 bases and J by 0 bases, with 18 bases between them. Germline V gene data show CDR1 as MNHEY and CDR2 as SMNVEV (reference sequence). CDR3 DNA sequence: TGTGCCAGCAGCCTGGTAGGGCAGGGGAGCTCCTACGAGCAGTACTTC. Encoded protein: CASSLVGQGSSYEQYF.

This sequence joins TRBV5-6 and TRBJ1-1; D ambiguous. V was clipped by 0 bases and J by 3 bases, with 6 bases between them. The CDR3 is 13 residues long. Germline values: CDR1 SGHDT, CDR2 YYEEEE. DNA for the CDR3: TGTGCCAGCAGCTTGGGTGGGCACACTGAAGCTTTCTTT. Protein product: CASSLGGHTEAFF.

Only one count was recorded for this clone. V is TRBV7-9 and J is TRBJ2-3; 7 bases map to TRBD2. The CDR3 length is 14 residues. Looked up from germline, CDR1 is SEHNR and CDR2 is FQNEAQ (reference sequence). The trim removed 2 bases at V and 2 bases at J, leaving 1 base unmatched. The CDR3 nucleotides read TGTGCCAGCAGCTTAACTAGCGACACAGATACGCAGTATTTT. Translated, it gives CASSLTSDTDTQYF.

This clone was recorded only once. The V call is TRBV28, the J call TRBJ1-3; D unresolved. Trimming took 2 bases from V and 0 from J, leaving 8 bases between them. The CDR3 totals 15 residues. The V gene's germline CDR1 is MDHEN and CDR2 SYDVKM. The DNA for the CDR3 is TGTGCCAGCAGTTTAGCGGGTTCCTCTGGAAACACCATATATTTT. It translates to CASSLAGSSGNTIYF.

The chain employs TRBV30 and TRBJ2-5; a weak D match, TRBD2 (5 bases). The CDR3 covers 18 residues. Germline CDR1 and CDR2: GTSNPN and SVGIG (reference sequence). V lost 0 bases and J lost 2, with 22 bases in between. The CDR3 reads CAWSVSWGGRTSQETQYF. The CDR3 DNA follows: TGTGCCTGGAGTGTAAGCTGGGGTGGGCGGACTTCGCAAGAGACCCAGTACTTC.

The chain joins TRBV18 to TRBJ2-2; 7 bases agree with TRBD1. Germline V gene sequence: CDR1 KGHSH, CDR2 LQKENI. This CDR3 is built from 14 residues. Trimming took 3 bases from V and 4 from J; bases not matched to a gene: 2. CDR3 residues: CASSPTGTTGELFF. In DNA form, the CDR3 reads TGTGCCAGCTCACCGACAGGGACCACCGGGGAGCTGTTTTTT.

The gene calls are TRBV24-1 and TRBJ2-1; no reliable D call. V lost 4 bases to trimming and J lost 5 bases, with 14 bases between them. Germline values: CDR1 KGHDR, CDR2 SFDVKD. This CDR3 contains 15 residues. The CDR3 region is CATSDPSIRHNEQFF. For the CDR3, the DNA is TGTGCCACCAGTGACCCTAGTATCCGCCACAATGAGCAGTTCTTC.